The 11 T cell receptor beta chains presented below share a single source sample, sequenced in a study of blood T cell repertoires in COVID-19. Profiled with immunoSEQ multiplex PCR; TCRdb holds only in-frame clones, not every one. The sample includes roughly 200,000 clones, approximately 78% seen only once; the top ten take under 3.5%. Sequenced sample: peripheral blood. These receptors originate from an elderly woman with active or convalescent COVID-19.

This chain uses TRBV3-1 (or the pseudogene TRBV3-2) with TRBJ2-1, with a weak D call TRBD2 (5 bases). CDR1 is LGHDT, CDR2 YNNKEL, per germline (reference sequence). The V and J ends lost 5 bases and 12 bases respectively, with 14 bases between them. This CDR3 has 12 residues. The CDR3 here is CASSDETRGQFF. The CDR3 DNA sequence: TGTGCCAGCAGCGACGAGACCCGGGGGCAGTTCTTC.

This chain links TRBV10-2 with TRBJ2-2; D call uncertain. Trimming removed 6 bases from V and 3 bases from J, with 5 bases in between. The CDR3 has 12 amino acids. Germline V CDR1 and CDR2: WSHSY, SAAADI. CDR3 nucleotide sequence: TGCGCCAGCAGGGGCTACACCGGGGAGCTGTTTTTT. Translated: CASRGYTGELFF.

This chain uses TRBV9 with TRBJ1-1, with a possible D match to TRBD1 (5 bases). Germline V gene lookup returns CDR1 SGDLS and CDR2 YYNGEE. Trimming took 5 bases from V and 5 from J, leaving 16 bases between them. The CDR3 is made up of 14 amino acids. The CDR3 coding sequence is TGTGCCAGCAGTTGGGGCGGCAGGGAAACTGAAGCTTTCTTT. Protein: CASSWGGRETEAFF.

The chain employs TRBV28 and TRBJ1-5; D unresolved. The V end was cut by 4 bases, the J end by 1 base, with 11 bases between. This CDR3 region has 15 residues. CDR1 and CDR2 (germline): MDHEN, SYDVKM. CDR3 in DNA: TGTGCCAGCAGTTCGCCGTTGGAGAGCAATCAGCCCCAGCATTTT. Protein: CASSSPLESNQPQHF.

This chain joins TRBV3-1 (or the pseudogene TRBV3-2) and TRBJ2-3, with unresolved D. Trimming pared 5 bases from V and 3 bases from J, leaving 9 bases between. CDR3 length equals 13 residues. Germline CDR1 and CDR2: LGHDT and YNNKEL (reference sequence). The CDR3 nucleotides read TGTGCCAGCAGCGGCCACGGGACAGATACGCAGTATTTT. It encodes CASSGHGTDTQYF.

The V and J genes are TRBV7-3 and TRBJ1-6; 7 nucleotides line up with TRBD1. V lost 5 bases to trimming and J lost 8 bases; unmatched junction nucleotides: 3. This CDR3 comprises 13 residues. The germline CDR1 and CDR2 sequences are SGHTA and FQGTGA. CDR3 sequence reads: CASSTDRDSPLHF. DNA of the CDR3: TGTGCCAGCAGCACCGACAGGGATTCACCCCTCCACTTT.

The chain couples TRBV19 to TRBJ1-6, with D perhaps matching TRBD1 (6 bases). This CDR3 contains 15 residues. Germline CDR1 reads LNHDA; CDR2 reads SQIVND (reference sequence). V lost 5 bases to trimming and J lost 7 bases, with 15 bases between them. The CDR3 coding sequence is TGTGCCAGTAGTCAACTGGGGGCATGGAATTCACCCCTCCACTTT. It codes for CASSQLGAWNSPLHF.

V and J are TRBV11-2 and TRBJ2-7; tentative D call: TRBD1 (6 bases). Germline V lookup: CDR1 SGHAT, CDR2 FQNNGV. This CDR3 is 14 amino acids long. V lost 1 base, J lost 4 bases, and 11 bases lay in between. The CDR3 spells CASSLVRGSYEQYF. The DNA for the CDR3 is TGTGCCAGCAGCTTAGTAAGGGGGTCGTACGAGCAGTACTTC.

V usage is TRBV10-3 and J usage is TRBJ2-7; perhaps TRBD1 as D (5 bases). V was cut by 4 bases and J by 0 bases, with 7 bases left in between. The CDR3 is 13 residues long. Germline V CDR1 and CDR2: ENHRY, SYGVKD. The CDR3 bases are TGTGCCATCAGTGGACAGTCCTCCTACGAGCAGTACTTC. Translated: CAISGQSSYEQYF.

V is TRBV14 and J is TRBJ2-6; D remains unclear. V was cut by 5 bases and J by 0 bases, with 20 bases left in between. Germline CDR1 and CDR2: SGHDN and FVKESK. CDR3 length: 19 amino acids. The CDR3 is CASSGRWAATYSGANVLTF. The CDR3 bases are TGTGCCAGCAGCGGCCGGTGGGCCGCAACGTACTCTGGGGCCAACGTCCTGACTTTC.

The CDR3 loop reads CASSQDRVGNSPLHF. The CDR3 DNA reads TGCGCCAGCAGCCAAGACAGGGTTGGTAATTCACCCCTCCACTTT. The chain employs TRBV4-1 and TRBJ1-6; D is perhaps TRBD1 (5 bases). CDR1 and CDR2 (germline): MGHRA, YSYEKL. This CDR3 region has 15 residues. The V end lost 0 bases, the J end lost 6 bases, and 9 bases lay between the germline ends.